This T cell receptor beta chain derives from a study of blood T cell repertoires in COVID-19. On the study more broadly: T cells, B-cell-depleted T cells, or PBMCs provided the cDNA or gDNA that served as material.

In terms of age and location, participants ranged from roughly 18 to 95 years and lived in about 25 US areas. Membership in each cohort depended on participant-reported clinical history. Two negative PCRs, clearance, or symptom resolution were required of recovered Cohort 3 donors. Measured with immunoSEQ multiplex PCR; TCRdb has only the in-frame clones, and not every one. The sample includes roughly 300,000 clones, around 87% of them seen just once. Trimming removed 9 bases from V and 0 bases from J, with 18 bases in between. The CDR3 covers 16 residues. The germline gives CDR1 LNHDA, CDR2 SQIVND (reference sequence). The sample holds one count of this clone.

The TCR comes from a woman aged 30 to 39 who had recovered from COVID-19. J is TRBJ1-5 and V is TRBV19, with D unclear. The specimen was PBMCs or T cells enriched from blood (not recorded which). CDR3 sequence reads: CASAGGIPYSNQPQHF. CDR3 DNA: TGTGCCAGCGCTGGAGGGATCCCTTATAGCAATCAGCCCCAGCATTTT.